The 3 T cell receptor beta chains given below trace back to one sample, sequenced in a study of blood T cell repertoires in COVID-19. TCRdb's table, derived via immunoSEQ multiplex PCR, lists solely in-frame clones and lacks some. Among nearly 80,000 clones listed, 87% were seen once. The sequenced sample consisted of peripheral blood. The receptors derive from a woman aged 80 or over with active or convalescent COVID-19.

The genes are TRBV2 and TRBJ2-3; D gene ambiguous. The germline V and J ends were trimmed by 3 bases and 5 bases, with 3 bases remaining between them. The germline gives CDR1 SNHLY, CDR2 FYNNEI. The CDR3 is 11 amino acids. This CDR3 reads CASSERDTQYF. CDR3 coding DNA: TGTGCCAGCAGTGAGCGAGATACGCAGTATTTT.

In this sample, this clone turned up once. The V gene is TRBV28, the J gene TRBJ2-3; 16 bases fit TRBD2. The germline gives CDR1 MDHEN, CDR2 SYDVKM. Losses at the gene ends were 4 bases for V and 0 bases for J; bases not matched to a gene: 4. The CDR3 is 18 residues long. This CDR3 is CASSSGTSGRVSTDTQYF. CDR3 nucleotide sequence: TGTGCCAGCAGTTCCGGGACTAGCGGGAGGGTTAGCACAGATACGCAGTATTTT.

The chain uses TRBV6-4 and TRBJ2-3; D call uncertain. The CDR3 is made up of 15 amino acids. V lost 5 bases and J 0 bases, leaving 12 bases between the germline ends. Germline V gene sequence: CDR1 MRHNA, CDR2 SNTAGT. Here the CDR3 DNA reads TGTGCCAGCAGTCCCGAGCCACTAAGCACAGATACGCAGTATTTT. Its protein is CASSPEPLSTDTQYF.